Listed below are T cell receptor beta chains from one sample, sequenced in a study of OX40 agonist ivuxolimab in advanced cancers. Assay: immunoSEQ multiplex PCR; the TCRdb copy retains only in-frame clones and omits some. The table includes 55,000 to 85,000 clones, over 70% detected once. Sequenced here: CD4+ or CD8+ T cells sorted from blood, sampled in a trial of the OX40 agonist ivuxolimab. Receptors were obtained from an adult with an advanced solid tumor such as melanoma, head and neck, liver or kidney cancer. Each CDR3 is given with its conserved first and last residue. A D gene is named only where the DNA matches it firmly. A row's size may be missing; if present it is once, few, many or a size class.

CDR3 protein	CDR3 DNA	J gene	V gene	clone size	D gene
CASSEATISWDGYTF	TGTGCCAGCAGTGAAGCCACAATTTCGTGGGATGGCTACACCTTC	TRBJ1-2	TRBV6-1	-	-
CASSSYRLRGTEAFF	TGTGCCAGCAGCTCCTACAGGTTAAGGGGCACTGAAGCTTTCTTT	TRBJ1-1	TRBV7-8	-	-
CASSTKRNNEQFF	TGTGCCAGCAGTACAAAACGGAACAATGAGCAGTTCTTC	TRBJ2-1	TRBV6-1	-	-
CASSGRVGGYTF	TGTGCCAGCAGCGGCAGGGTGGGAGGCTACACCTTC	TRBJ1-2	TRBV9	-	-
CASRRGNTEAFF	TGTGCCAGCAGACGGGGGAACACTGAAGCTTTCTTT	TRBJ1-1	TRBV6-5	-	-
CASGQMRDSPLHF	TGTGCTAGTGGCCAAATGAGGGATTCACCCCTCCACTTT	TRBJ1-6	TRBV12-5	-	-
CASSFFAAGWEVGEKLFF	TGTGCCAGCAGCTTTTTCGCGGCAGGATGGGAGGTTGGTGAAAAACTGTTTTTT	TRBJ1-4	TRBV5-6	few	-
CASSIYRGDRELYEQYF	TGTGCCAGTAGTATTTATCGCGGTGACAGGGAACTCTACGAGCAGTACTTC	TRBJ2-7	TRBV19	-	TRBD1
CASSQDPVGKLFF	TGCGCCAGCAGCCAGGACCCGGTCGGAAAACTGTTTTTT	TRBJ1-4	TRBV4-1	-	-
CASSSIGNTEAFF	TGTGCCAGCAGTTCGATAGGGAACACTGAAGCTTTCTTT	TRBJ1-1	TRBV6-5	-	-
CASSLGEPNEKLFF	TGTGCCAGCAGCCTGGGGGAGCCTAATGAAAAACTGTTTTTT	TRBJ1-4	TRBV13	-	-
CASSFLGGDSPLHF	TGTGCCAGCAGCTTCCTGGGGGGGGATTCACCCCTCCACTTT	TRBJ1-6	TRBV7-8	-	-
CASSQEFMASGPSATLNF	TGCGCCAGCAGCCAAGAGTTTATGGCTAGCGGCCCCTCCGCTACGCTGAATTTT	TRBJ2-3	TRBV4-3	-	TRBD2